The 9 T cell receptor beta chains given below trace back to one sample, sequenced in a study of T-cell memory formation after mild COVID-19. TCRdb reanalysed the 5' RACE reads using MiXCR and keeps one entry per CDR3 protein. The top ten hold 2.1% of the sample, which has fewer than 250,000 distinct CDR3 sequences, 15% seen once. Sequencing input: PBMCs or a T cell subset sorted from them (not recorded which). The source is an adult woman who had mild COVID-19 (a few samples of this study predate the infection). Cell type and time point are not known.

This clonotype has just a few counts. The rearrangement uses TRBV10-3 and TRBJ2-7; tentative D call: TRBD1 (6 bases). The CDR3 is made up of 13 amino acids. Per the germline V gene, CDR1 is ENHRY and CDR2 is SYGVKD. V was trimmed by 6 bases and J by 0 bases, leaving 9 bases between them. In DNA form, the CDR3 reads TGTGCCATCAGCCGGGACATCTCCTACGAGCAGTACTTC. Translation gives CAISRDISYEQYF.

In this sample, this clonotype turned up many times. This chain connects TRBV18 to TRBJ2-7; 7 bases match TRBD1. V lost 2 bases, J lost 3 bases, and 7 bases stayed unmatched. The CDR3 runs 15 residues. Germline V lookup: CDR1 KGHSH, CDR2 LQKENI. CDR3 protein: CASSPTDRQFYEQYF. The CDR3 bases are TGTGCCAGCTCACCAACGGACAGGCAATTCTACGAGCAGTACTTC.

The genes are TRBV9 and TRBJ2-2; 10 bases align to TRBD2. The CDR3 totals 16 residues. In germline, CDR1 is SGDLS, CDR2 YYNGEE. V lost 2 bases and J lost 3; bases outside the gene matches: 4. Here the CDR3 DNA reads TGTGCCAGCAGCGTCTGGACTAGCGGACACACCGGGGAGCTGTTTTTT. Amino acids: CASSVWTSGHTGELFF. The full variable domain, in which reference TRBV9 and TRBJ2-2 provide the parts outside the CDR3, is DSGVTQTPKHLITATGQRVTLRCSPRSGDLSVYWYQQSLDQGLQFLIQYYNGEERAKGNILERFSAQQFPDLHSELNLSSLELGDSALYFCASSVWTSGHTGELFFGEGSRLTVL.

This clonotype was picked up a small number of times. V and J are TRBV18 and TRBJ2-5; D perhaps matches TRBD2 (5 bases). The V end lost 8 bases, the J end lost 2 bases, and 9 bases lay between the germline ends. The germline V gene encodes CDR1 KGHSH and CDR2 LQKENI. The CDR3 runs 12 residues. The CDR3 sequence is CASSPGQETQYF. The CDR3 bases are TGTGCCAGCAGCCCGGGACAAGAGACCCAGTACTTC.

The CDR3 DNA is TGCAGCGTTGGTGGCGGTGGGGCCCCAGGAGGCTCCTACGAGCAGTACTTC. Amino acid sequence: CSVGGGGAPGGSYEQYF. The rearrangement uses TRBV29-1 and TRBJ2-7; TRBD1 or TRBD2 may be the D gene (5 bases each). Germline loops: CDR1 SQVTM, CDR2 ANQGSEA. This CDR3 is 17 amino acids long. V gave up 4 bases and J gave up 0 bases, with 22 bases separating them.

V and J are TRBV20-1 and TRBJ2-7; 8 bases line up with TRBD1. Germline CDR1 reads DFQATT; CDR2 reads SNEGSKA (reference sequence). This CDR3 spans 14 amino acids. V shed 0 bases, J shed 8 bases, and the junction held 9 bases outside the gene matches. The CDR3: CSAREQGGPTKQYF. The CDR3 DNA reads as TGCAGTGCTAGAGAACAGGGGGGACCTACGAAGCAGTACTTC.

CDR3 nucleotides: TGTGCCAGCAGTTACAAGAGGTTAAGCTCCTACGAGCAGTACTTC. Translating gives CASSYKRLSSYEQYF. The rearrangement links TRBV6-2 or TRBV6-3 to TRBJ2-7, with no clear D. Germline V CDR1 and CDR2: MNHEY, SVGEGT. CDR3 length: 15 residues. V lost 2 bases, J lost 0 bases, and 11 bases lay in between.

This clonotype occurred a few times. The J gene is TRBJ1-1, the V gene TRBV20-1; D may be TRBD1 (6 bases). CDR1 is DFQATT, CDR2 SNEGSKA, per germline (reference sequence). Trimming removed 0 bases from V and 5 bases from J, with 13 bases in between. The CDR3 spans 14 residues. Here the CDR3 reads CSARDRGGWTEAFF. The CDR3 nucleotides read TGCAGTGCTAGAGATCGAGGGGGTTGGACTGAAGCTTTCTTT.

As regards this clonotype: The junction shows a germline mismatch at one end, possibly a read error. The chain employs TRBV7-9 and TRBJ1-2, with no clear D. This CDR3 is 13 amino acids long. Germline V gives CDR1 SEHNR, CDR2 FQNEAQ (reference sequence). CDR3 sequence: CASSPGTNYSYTF. As DNA, the CDR3 is TGTGCCAGCAGCCCCGGAACGAACTATAGCTACACCTTC.